Included here is one T cell receptor beta chain sequence, with context. This sample is part of a study of blood T cell repertoires in COVID-19. Measured with immunoSEQ multiplex PCR; TCRdb has only the in-frame clones, and not every one. The sample consists of 200,000 to 250,000 clones, 88% of them appearing once. This CDR3 has 15 amino acids. In germline, CDR1 is MDHEN, CDR2 SYDVKM. Trimming left V 5 bases short and J 3 bases short, with 16 bases between. The specimen was peripheral blood. The origin of this receptor is a man aged 65 to 85 with acute or convalescent COVID-19. The chain has TRBV28 and TRBJ1-1; maybe TRBD1 (6 bases). The CDR3 loop is CASSRRGRRDTEAFF. For the CDR3, the DNA is TGTGCCAGCAGTCGCAGGGGTAGACGGGACACTGAAGCTTTCTTT.